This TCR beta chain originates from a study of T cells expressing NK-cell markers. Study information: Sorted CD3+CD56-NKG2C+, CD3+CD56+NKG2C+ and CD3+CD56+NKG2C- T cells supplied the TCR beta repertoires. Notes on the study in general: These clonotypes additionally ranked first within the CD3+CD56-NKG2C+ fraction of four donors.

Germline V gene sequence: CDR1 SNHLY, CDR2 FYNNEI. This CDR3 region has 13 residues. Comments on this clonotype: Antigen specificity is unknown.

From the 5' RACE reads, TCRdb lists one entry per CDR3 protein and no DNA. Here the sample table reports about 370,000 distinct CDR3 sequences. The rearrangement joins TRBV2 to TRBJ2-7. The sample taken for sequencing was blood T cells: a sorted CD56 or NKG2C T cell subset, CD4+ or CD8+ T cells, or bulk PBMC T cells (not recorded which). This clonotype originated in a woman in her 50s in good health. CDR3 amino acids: CASSLSGVTEQYF.